The present T cell receptor beta chain was sequenced within a study of a mutant IDH1 vaccine in newly diagnosed glioma. Study overall: Vaccines were begun 4-6 weeks after radiotherapy alone, or with temozolomide cycles. Treated patients comprised approximately 60% males and around 40% females, mean age 40.4 years.

As to time point: week 23, last vaccination. What each vaccine dose contained was 300 ug of mutant IDH1 20-mer peptide, accompanied by topical imiquimod. Generated by immunoSEQ multiplex PCR, the TCRdb table keeps only in-frame clones and is missing some. Counted here are roughly 60,000 clones, around 83% occurring once; the ten biggest clones make up roughly 4%. In germline, CDR1 is KGHSH, CDR2 LQKENI. The CDR3 totals 16 residues. Losses at the gene ends were 3 bases for V and 4 bases for J; bases not matched to a gene: 1. Comments on this clone: No antigen is known for it.

This specimen consisted of PBMCs, obtained from a glioma patient whose treatment included an IDH1 peptide vaccine. V is TRBV18 and J is TRBJ2-1; 15 bases align to TRBD2. The receptor's source is a man under 40 with glioma. The CDR3 DNA is TGTGCCAGCTCACCGGGACTAGCGGGGGGTTACAATGAGCAGTTCTTC. This codes for CASSPGLAGGYNEQFF.